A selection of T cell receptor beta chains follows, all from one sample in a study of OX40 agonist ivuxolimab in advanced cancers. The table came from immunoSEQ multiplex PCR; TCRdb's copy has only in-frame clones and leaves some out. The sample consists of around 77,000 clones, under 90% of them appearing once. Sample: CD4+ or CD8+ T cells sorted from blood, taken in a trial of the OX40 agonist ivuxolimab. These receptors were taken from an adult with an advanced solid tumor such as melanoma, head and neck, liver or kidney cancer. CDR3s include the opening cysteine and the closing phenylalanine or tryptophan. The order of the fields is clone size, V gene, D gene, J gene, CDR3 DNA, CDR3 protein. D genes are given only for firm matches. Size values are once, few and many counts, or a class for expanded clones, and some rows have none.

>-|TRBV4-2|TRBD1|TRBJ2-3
TGTGCCAGCAGCTCAACGAAGGGGGCCTACACAGATACGCAGTATTTT
CASSSTKGAYTDTQYF
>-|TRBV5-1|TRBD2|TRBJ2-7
TGCGCCAGCAAGCTAGCGGGTATTAGCTCCTACGAGCAGTACTTC
CASKLAGISSYEQYF
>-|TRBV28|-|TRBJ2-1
TGTGCCAGCAGTTTTTGGGGGAATGAGCAGTTCTTC
CASSFWGNEQFF
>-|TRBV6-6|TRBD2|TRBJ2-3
TGTGCCAGCAGTTATGGCGGGAGGGCAGGAGATACGCAGTATTTT
CASSYGGRAGDTQYF
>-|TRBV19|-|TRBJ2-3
TGTGCCAGTAGTAGCGGTCCTAGCACAGATACGCAGTATTTT
CASSSGPSTDTQYF
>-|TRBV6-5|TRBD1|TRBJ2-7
TGTGCCAGCAGTCGGTCCGGGACAGGGTTTTCCGAGCAGTACTTC
CASSRSGTGFSEQYF
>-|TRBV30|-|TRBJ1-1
TGTGCCTGGAGTGTTCTATCGACTGAAGCTTTCTTT
CAWSVLSTEAFF
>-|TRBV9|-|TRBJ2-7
TGTGCCAGCAGCCCCCTCGCCGGGCCCTACGAGCAGTACTTC
CASSPLAGPYEQYF
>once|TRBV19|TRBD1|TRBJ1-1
TGTGCCAGTAGTTTCACAGGGGACACTGAAGCTTTCTTT
CASSFTGDTEAFF
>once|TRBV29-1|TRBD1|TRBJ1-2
TGCAGCGTACAGGGACAGGGCGATGGCTACACCTTC
CSVQGQGDGYTF
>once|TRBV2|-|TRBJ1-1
TGTGCCAGCAGAAAGGGAGAGTTAACTGAAGCTTTCTTT
CASRKGELTEAFF
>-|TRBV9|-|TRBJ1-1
TGTGCCAGCAGGGACGGTCGAGGGACTGAAGCTTTCTTT
CASRDGRGTEAFF
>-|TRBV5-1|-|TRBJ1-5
TGCGCCAGCAGAGAAGGAGGCAACGATTTCAATCAGCCCCAGCATTTT
CASREGGNDFNQPQHF
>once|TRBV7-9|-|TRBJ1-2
TGTGCCAGCAGAATACAGGGATCCCCTACTAACTATGGCTACACCTTC
CASRIQGSPTNYGYTF
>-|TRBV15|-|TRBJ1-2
TGTGCCACCAGCAGATCCCACGGGTATGGCTACACCTTC
CATSRSHGYGYTF
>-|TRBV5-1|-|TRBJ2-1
TGCGCCAGCAGCTTGGGGCAGGAGGGTAGTGAGCAGTTCTTC
CASSLGQEGSEQFF
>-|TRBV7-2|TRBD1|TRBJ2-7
TGTGCCAGCAGCTTGCAACAGGGGGCGAGGGACGAGCAGTACTTC
CASSLQQGARDEQYF